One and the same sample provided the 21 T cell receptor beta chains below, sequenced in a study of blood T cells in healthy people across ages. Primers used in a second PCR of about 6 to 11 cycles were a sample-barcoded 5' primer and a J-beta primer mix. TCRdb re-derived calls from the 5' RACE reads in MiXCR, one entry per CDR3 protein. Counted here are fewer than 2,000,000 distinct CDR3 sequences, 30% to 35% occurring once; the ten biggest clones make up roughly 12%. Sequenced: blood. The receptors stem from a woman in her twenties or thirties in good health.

The CDR3 region is CASSSPGTGYYNEQFF. CDR3 bases: TGTGCCAGCAGTTCCCCAGGAACAGGCTACTACAATGAGCAGTTCTTC. V and J are TRBV27 and TRBJ2-1, with D perhaps TRBD1 (5 bases). The CDR3 runs to 16 residues. CDR1 and CDR2 from the germline V gene are MNHEY and SMNVEV (reference sequence). Trimming left V 4 bases short and J 3 bases short, with 16 bases between.

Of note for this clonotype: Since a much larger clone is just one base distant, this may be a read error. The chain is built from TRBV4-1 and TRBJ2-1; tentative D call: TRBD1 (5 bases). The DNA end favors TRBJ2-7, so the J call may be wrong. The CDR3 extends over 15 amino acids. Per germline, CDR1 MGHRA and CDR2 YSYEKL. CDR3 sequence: CASSLDPDTYNEQYF. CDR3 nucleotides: TGCGCCAGCAGCCTCGACCCGGACACCTACAATGAGCAGTACTTC.

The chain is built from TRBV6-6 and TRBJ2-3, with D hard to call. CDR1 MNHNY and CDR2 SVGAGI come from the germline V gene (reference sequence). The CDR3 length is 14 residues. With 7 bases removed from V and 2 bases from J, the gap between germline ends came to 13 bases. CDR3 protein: CASNPFGHTDTQYF. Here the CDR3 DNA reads TGTGCCAGCAACCCCTTCGGGCACACAGATACGCAGTATTTT.

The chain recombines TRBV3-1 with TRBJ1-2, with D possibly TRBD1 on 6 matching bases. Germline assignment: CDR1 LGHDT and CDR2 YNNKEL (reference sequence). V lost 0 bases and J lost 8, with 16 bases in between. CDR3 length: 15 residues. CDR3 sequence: CASSQEVTGIYGYTF. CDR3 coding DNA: TGTGCCAGCAGCCAAGAAGTTACAGGGATCTACGGCTACACCTTC. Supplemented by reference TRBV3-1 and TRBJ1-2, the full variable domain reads DTAVSQTPKYLVTQMGNDKSIKCEQNLGHDTMYWYKQDSKKFLKIMFSYNNKELIINETVPNRFSPKSPDKAHLNLHINSLELGDSAVYFCASSQEVTGIYGYTFGSGTRLTVV.

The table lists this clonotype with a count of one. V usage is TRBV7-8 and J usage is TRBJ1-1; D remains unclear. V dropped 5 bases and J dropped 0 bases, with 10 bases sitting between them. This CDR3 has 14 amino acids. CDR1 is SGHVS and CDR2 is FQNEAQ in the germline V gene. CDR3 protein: CASSRSRMNTEAFF. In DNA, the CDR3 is TGTGCCAGCAGCCGATCTAGGATGAACACTGAAGCTTTCTTT.

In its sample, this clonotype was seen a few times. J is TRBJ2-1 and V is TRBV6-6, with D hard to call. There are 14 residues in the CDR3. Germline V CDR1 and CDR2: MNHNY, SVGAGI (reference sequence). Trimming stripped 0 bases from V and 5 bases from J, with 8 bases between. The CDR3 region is CASSYSRLNNEQFF. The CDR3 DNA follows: TGTGCCAGCAGTTACTCGAGACTTAACAATGAGCAGTTCTTC.

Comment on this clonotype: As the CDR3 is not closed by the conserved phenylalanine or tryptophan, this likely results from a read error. Here the CDR3 DNA reads TGTGCCAGCAGCTTAGATCGAGCGGGGGGCACCTACTCCTACAATGAGCAGTTCGTC. Amino acids: CASSLDRAGGTYSYNEQFV. The chain is built from TRBV7-8 and TRBJ2-1; TRBD2 matches 9 bases. V was pared by 1 base and J by 0 bases, with 10 bases of the junction left unmatched. Per germline, CDR1 SGHVS and CDR2 FQNEAQ. This CDR3 has 19 residues.

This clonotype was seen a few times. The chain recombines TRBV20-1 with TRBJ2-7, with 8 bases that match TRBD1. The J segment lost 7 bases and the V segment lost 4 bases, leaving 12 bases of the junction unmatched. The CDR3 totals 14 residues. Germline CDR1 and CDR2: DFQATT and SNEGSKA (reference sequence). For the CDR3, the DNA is TGCAGTGCTAACGGACAGGGATCCTTCGAGGAGCAGTACTTC. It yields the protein CSANGQGSFEEQYF.

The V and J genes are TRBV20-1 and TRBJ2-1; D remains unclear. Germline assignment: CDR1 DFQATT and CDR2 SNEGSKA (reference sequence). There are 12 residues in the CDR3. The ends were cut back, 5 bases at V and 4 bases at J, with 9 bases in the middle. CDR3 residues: CSAENTYNEQFF. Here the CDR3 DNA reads TGCAGTGCTGAGAACACATACAATGAGCAGTTCTTC.

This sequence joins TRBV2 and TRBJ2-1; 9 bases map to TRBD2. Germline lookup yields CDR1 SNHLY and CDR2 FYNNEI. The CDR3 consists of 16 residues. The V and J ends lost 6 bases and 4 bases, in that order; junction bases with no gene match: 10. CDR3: CASRDLAGQKYNEQFF. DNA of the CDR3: TGTGCCAGCAGGGATCTAGCGGGACAGAAGTACAATGAGCAGTTCTTC. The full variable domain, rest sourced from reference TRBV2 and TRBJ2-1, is EPEVTQTPSHQVTQMGQEVILRCVPISNHLYFYWYRQILGQKVEFLVSFYNNEISEKSEIFDDQFSVERPDGSNFTLKIRSTKLEDSAMYFCASRDLAGQKYNEQFFGPGTRLTVL.

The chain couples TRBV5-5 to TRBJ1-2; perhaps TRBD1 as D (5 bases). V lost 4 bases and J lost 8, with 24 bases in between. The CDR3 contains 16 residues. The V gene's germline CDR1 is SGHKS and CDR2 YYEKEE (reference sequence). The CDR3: CASSGGEDSSIAGYTF. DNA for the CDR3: TGTGCCAGCAGCGGGGGGGAGGACTCCTCCATTGCGGGCTACACCTTC.

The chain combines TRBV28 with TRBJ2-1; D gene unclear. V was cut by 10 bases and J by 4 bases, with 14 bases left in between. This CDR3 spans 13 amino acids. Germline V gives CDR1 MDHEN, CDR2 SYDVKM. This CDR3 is CANTTGPYNEQFF. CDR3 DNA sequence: TGTGCCAACACCACGGGCCCATACAATGAGCAGTTCTTC. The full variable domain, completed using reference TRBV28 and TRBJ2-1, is DVKVTQSSRYLVKRTGEKVFLECVQDMDHENMFWYRQDPGLGLRLIYFSYDVKMKEKGDIPEGYSVSREKKERFSLILESASTNQTSMYLCANTTGPYNEQFFGPGTRLTVL.

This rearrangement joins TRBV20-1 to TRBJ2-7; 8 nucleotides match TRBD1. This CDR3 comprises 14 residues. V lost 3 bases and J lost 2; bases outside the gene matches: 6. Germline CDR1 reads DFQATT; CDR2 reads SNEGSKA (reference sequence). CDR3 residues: CSARATGAAYEQYF. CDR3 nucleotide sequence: TGCAGTGCTAGGGCGACAGGGGCTGCCTACGAGCAGTACTTC.

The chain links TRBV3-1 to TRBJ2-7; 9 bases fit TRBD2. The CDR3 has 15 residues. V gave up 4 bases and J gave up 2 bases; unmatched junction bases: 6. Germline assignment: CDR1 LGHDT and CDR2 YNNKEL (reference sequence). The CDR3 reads CASSLAGAPPYEQYF. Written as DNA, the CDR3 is TGTGCCAGCAGCCTAGCGGGGGCACCCCCCTACGAGCAGTACTTC.

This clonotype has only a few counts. DNA of the CDR3: TGTGCCAGCAGCTTAGATACCGACGAGCAGTACTTC. Amino acid sequence: CASSLDTDEQYF. The rearrangement uses TRBV7-8 and TRBJ2-7; no firm D call. V was trimmed by 1 base and J by 5 bases, leaving 6 bases between them. This CDR3 comprises 12 residues. Germline V gene lookup returns CDR1 SGHVS and CDR2 FQNEAQ.

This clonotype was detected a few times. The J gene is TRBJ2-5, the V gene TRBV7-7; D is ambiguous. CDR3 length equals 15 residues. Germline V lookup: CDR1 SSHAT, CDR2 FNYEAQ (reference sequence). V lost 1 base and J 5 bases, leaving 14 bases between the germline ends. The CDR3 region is CASSLDLGTGETQYF. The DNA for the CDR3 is TGTGCCAGCAGCTTAGATCTAGGAACTGGTGAGACCCAGTACTTC.

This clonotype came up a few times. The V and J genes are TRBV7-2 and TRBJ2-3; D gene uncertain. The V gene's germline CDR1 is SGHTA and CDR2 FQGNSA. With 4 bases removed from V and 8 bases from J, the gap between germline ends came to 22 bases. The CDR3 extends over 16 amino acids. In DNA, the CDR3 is TGTGCCAGCAGCTCTCGGCTGTTGAGCAGTAATCGTACGCAGTATTTT. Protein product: CASSSRLLSSNRTQYF. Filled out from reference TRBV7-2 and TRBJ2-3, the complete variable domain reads GAGVSQSPSNKVTEKGKDVELRCDPISGHTALYWYRQSLGQGLEFLIYFQGNSAPDKSGLPSDRFSAERTGGSVSTLTIQRTQQEDSAVYLCASSSRLLSSNRTQYFGPGTRLTVL.

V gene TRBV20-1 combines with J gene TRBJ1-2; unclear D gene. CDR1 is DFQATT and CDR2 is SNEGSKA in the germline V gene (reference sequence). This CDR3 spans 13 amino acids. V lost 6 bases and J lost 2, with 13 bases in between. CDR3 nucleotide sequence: TGCAGTGCCCGAGGTGGGAAGAACTATGGCTACACCTTC. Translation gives CSARGGKNYGYTF.

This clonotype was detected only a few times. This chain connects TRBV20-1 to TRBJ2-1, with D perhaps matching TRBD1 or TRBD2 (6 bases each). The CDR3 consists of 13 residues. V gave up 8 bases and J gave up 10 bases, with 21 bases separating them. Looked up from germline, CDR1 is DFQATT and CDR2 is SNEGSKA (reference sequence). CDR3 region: CSSTWGASREQFF. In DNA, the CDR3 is TGCAGTTCTACCTGGGGGGCTAGTAGGGAGCAGTTCTTC.

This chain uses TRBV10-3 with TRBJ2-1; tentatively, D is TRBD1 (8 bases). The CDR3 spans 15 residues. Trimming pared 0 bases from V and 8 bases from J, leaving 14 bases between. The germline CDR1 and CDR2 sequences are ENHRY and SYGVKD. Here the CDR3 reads CAISESGQGGDEQFF. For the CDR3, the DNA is TGTGCCATCAGTGAGTCCGGACAGGGAGGGGATGAGCAGTTCTTC.

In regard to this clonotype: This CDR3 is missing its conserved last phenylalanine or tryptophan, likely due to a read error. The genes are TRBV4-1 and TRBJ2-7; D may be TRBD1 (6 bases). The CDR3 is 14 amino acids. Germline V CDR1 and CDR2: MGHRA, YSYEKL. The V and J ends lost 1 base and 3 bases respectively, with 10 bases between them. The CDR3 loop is CASSQGGGYYEQYL. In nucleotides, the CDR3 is TGCGCCAGCAGCCAAGGAGGGGGATACTACGAGCAGTACTTA.